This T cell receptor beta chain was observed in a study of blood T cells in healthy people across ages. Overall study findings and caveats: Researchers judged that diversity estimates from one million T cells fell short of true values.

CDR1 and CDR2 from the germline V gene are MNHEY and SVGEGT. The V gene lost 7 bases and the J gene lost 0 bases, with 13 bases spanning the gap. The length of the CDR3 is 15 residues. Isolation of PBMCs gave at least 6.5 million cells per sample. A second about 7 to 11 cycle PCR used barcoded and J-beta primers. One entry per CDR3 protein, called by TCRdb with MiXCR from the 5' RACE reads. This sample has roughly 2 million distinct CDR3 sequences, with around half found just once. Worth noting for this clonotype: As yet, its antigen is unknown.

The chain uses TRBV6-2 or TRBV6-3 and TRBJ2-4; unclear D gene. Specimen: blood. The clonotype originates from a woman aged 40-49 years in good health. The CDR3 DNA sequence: TGTGCCAGCACGTCCACCGCCGTAGCCAAAAACATTCAGTACTTC. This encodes CASTSTAVAKNIQYF.